The rows below give T cell receptor beta chains drawn from one sample of a study of blood T cell repertoires in COVID-19. Generated by immunoSEQ multiplex PCR, the TCRdb table keeps only in-frame clones and is missing some. There are 400,000 or so clones in the sample; roughly 86% occur only once, and roughly 2% lies in the top ten. The material sequenced was PBMCs or T cells enriched from blood (not recorded which). Receptors originate from a man between 35 and 55 years old in a cohort exposed to, infected with or recovered from COVID-19 (not recorded which). The CDR3 runs from the conserved cysteine through the conserved F or W. The D gene is left open where the match is weak. Clone size is not always given. Where it is, it says once, few, many or a class for expanded clones.

. | TRBJ1-2 | TRBV30 | . | TGTGCCTGGAGCCCACAGGGAATTTACTCCTATGGCTACACCTTC | CAWSPQGIYSYGYTF
. | TRBJ2-1 | TRBV16 | TRBD2 | TGTGCCAGCAGCCAATCTAGGGGAGGGAATGAGCAGTTCTTC | CASSQSRGGNEQFF
. | TRBJ2-1 | TRBV4-2 | TRBD2 | TGTGCCAGCAGACAAGTGGGAGCTAGCGGAAGGGATGAGCAGTTCTTC | CASRQVGASGRDEQFF
. | TRBJ2-7 | TRBV7-8 | TRBD1 | TGTGCCAGCAGCTCCGACAGGGGGGGGTCCTACGAGCAGTACTTC | CASSSDRGGSYEQYF
. | TRBJ2-2 | TRBV9 | . | TGTGCCAGCAGCTTAAGCACGGGTACCGGGGAGCTGTTTTTT | CASSLSTGTGELFF
. | TRBJ1-6 | TRBV30 | . | TGTGCCTGGAGTGTCTTAAGATATGGAGGAGGTGATTCACCCCTCCACTTT | CAWSVLRYGGGDSPLHF
. | TRBJ2-7 | TRBV6-5 | TRBD2 | TGTGCCAGCAGTTACGGACTAGCGGGAGTAAGGGAGCAGTACTTC | CASSYGLAGVREQYF
. | TRBJ1-3 | TRBV5-4 | TRBD1 | TGTGCCAGCAGCGTATCGACAGGGATTCTTGGAAACACCATATATTTT | CASSVSTGILGNTIYF
few | TRBJ1-1 | TRBV5-4 | TRBD1 | TGTGCCAGCAGCTACAGGGGGAACACTGAAGCTTTCTTT | CASSYRGNTEAFF
. | TRBJ2-1 | TRBV24-1 | . | TGTGCCACCAGTCACCGGGGAGGCCGCTCCTACAATGAGCAGTTCTTC | CATSHRGGRSYNEQFF
. | TRBJ2-1 | TRBV5-1 | . | TGCGCCAGCAGCTTGGGCGGGAGCAGGGGGCGGAACAATGAGCAGTTCTTC | CASSLGGSRGRNNEQFF
. | TRBJ1-4 | TRBV11-2 | . | TGTGCCAGCAGCTTAGTGGGGGCCGGAACTAATGAAAAACTGTTTTTT | CASSLVGAGTNEKLFF
. | TRBJ1-4 | TRBV4-1 | TRBD1 | TGCGCCAGCAGCCATGGGACAGCAACTAATGAAAAACTGTTTTTT | CASSHGTATNEKLFF
. | TRBJ2-5 | TRBV4-2 | TRBD2 | TGTGCCAGCAGCTTGACTAGCGGGAGACGTTACCAAGAGACCCAGTACTTC | CASSLTSGRRYQETQYF
. | TRBJ2-1 | TRBV6-1 | . | TGTGCCAGCAGCCCCCGCGGGACGAACAATGAGCAGTTCTTC | CASSPRGTNNEQFF
. | TRBJ2-1 | TRBV19 | TRBD2 | TGTGCCAGTAGTATCCACCTCGGGCTAGCGGGATTTGATCGGTTCGGGTATTATGAGCAGTTCTTC | CASSIHLGLAGFDRFGYYEQFF
. | TRBJ1-3 | TRBV2 | . | TGTGCCAGCCTTAACTGGGGCTCGAAAGGAAACACCATATATTTT | CASLNWGSKGNTIYF
. | TRBJ2-1 | TRBV6-5 | TRBD2 | TGTGCCAGCAGGACTAGCGTCAATGAGCAGTTCTTC | CASRTSVNEQFF
. | TRBJ2-7 | TRBV7-6 | . | TGTGCCAGCAGCTTTCTCCCAGGGGCCCGGTCCTACGAGCAGTACTTC | CASSFLPGARSYEQYF
. | TRBJ1-3 | TRBV25-1 | . | TGTGCCAGCAGTGGAAGGGGGAATCCTGGAAACACCATATATTTT | CASSGRGNPGNTIYF
. | TRBJ1-1 | TRBV3-1/TRBV3-2 | . | TGTGCCAGCAGCCAACGGCAGGGGATGAACACTGAAGCTTTCTTT | CASSQRQGMNTEAFF
. | TRBJ2-3 | TRBV5-1 | TRBD2 | TGCGCCAGCAGAACCTTAGCGGGAACAGATACGCAGTATTTT | CASRTLAGTDTQYF
. | TRBJ2-2 | TRBV5-1 | TRBD1 | TGCGCCACGACCCCACAGGGGAGTGCCGGGGAGCTGTTTTTT | CATTPQGSAGELFF
. | TRBJ1-2 | TRBV2 | TRBD1 | TGTGCCAGCCTTGGACAGGGCCTAGGCTATGGCTACACCTTC | CASLGQGLGYGYTF
. | TRBJ1-2 | TRBV9 | TRBD1 | TGTGCCAGCAGCCCCGGAGGGTCAGGGGGTGGCTACACCTTC | CASSPGGSGGGYTF
. | TRBJ2-7 | TRBV10-2 | . | TGCGCCAGCAGTGGCCAGTACGAGCAGTACTTC | CASSGQYEQYF
. | TRBJ1-6 | TRBV7-9 | TRBD1 | TGTGCCAGCAGCTTAGGGACAGGGGTAACCGAATATTCACCCCTCCACTTT | CASSLGTGVTEYSPLHF
. | TRBJ1-4 | TRBV27 | . | TGTGCCAGCCGCCCCACCCGGGACATCTTCGCAACTAATGAAAAACTGTTTTTT | CASRPTRDIFATNEKLFF
. | TRBJ1-1 | TRBV2 | . | TGTGCCAGCAGCCTGGGCCAAACGAACACTGAAGCTTTCTTT | CASSLGQTNTEAFF
. | TRBJ2-1 | TRBV3-1/TRBV3-2 | TRBD2 | TGTGCCAGCAGCCCGACTAGCGGGAAATACAATGAGCAGTTCTTC | CASSPTSGKYNEQFF
. | TRBJ2-5 | TRBV18 | TRBD1 | TGTGCCAGCTCAGTCGGACAGGGGGCCAGAGAGACCCAGTACTTC | CASSVGQGARETQYF
. | TRBJ1-1 | TRBV27 | TRBD1 | TGTGCCAGCAGCCCCGGGACAGCGAACACTGAAGCTTTCTTT | CASSPGTANTEAFF
. | TRBJ2-7 | TRBV18 | . | TGTGCCAGCTCACCGGATGTACGGGGCGAGCAGTACTTC | CASSPDVRGEQYF
. | TRBJ2-6 | TRBV3-1/TRBV3-2 | . | TGTGCCAGCAGCCATAGAACAGCCTCTGGGGCCAACGTCCTGACTTTC | CASSHRTASGANVLTF
once | TRBJ2-3 | TRBV4-1 | TRBD2 | TGCGCCAGCAGCAGGGGACTAGCGGGAGGGCCGCGACATACGCAGTATTTT | CASSRGLAGGPRHTQYF
. | TRBJ2-2 | TRBV24-1 | . | TGTGCCACCAGTGACTTTAGGGGGACCGGGGAGCTGTTTTTT | CATSDFRGTGELFF
. | TRBJ2-1 | TRBV18 | . | TGTGCCAGCTCACCACCGGGAGGAGGGGAGAATGAGCAGTTCTTC | CASSPPGGGENEQFF
. | TRBJ2-1 | TRBV28 | . | TGTGCCAGCAGCTCCGCGGTGCGTGAGCAGTTCTTC | CASSSAVREQFF
. | TRBJ1-6 | TRBV28 | . | TGTGCCAGCAGGGGGGGATATTCACCCCTCCACTTT | CASRGGYSPLHF